The 8 T cell receptor beta chains below come from one sample, sequenced in a study of blood T cell repertoires in COVID-19. Repertoires were generated with immunoSEQ multiplex PCR, while TCRdb's copy carries only in-frame clones and drops some. The data contain about 300,000 clones, about 91% of them singletons. Sequenced material: peripheral blood. Receptor source: a woman aged 25 to 39 with COVID-19, enrolled during active disease.

This chain uses TRBV29-1 with TRBJ1-2; D remains unclear. Per the germline V gene, CDR1 is SQVTM and CDR2 is ANQGSEA. This CDR3 region has 18 residues. V lost 0 bases and J lost 8, with 28 bases in between. DNA for the CDR3: TGCAGCGTTGAAGATTTTTTTGTCGAGGGTAGGATGTTCGGGGGCTACACCTTC. Translated, it gives CSVEDFFVEGRMFGGYTF.

The chain joins TRBV2 to TRBJ1-2; the match to TRBD1 covers 7 bases. V was clipped by 6 bases and J by 7 bases; unmatched bases: 5. This CDR3 contains 12 residues. Germline V lookup: CDR1 SNHLY, CDR2 FYNNEI. DNA of the CDR3: TGTGCCAGCAGCCCAGGGGGTGGTGGCTACACCTTC. Translated, it gives CASSPGGGGYTF.

The genes are TRBV7-2 and TRBJ1-4; 10 bases are shared with TRBD1. The length of the CDR3 is 15 residues. V shed 5 bases and J 7 bases; nucleotides not matched to a gene: 7. The germline gives CDR1 SGHTA, CDR2 FQGNSA. The chain's CDR3 is CASSPQTGGIEKLFF. The CDR3 DNA follows: TGTGCCAGCAGCCCACAGACAGGGGGCATTGAAAAACTGTTTTTT.

The CDR3 DNA is TGTGCCAGCAGCATCAGGGACACTGAAGCTTTCTTT. Translating gives CASSIRDTEAFF. V usage is TRBV11-2 and J usage is TRBJ1-1; a possible D gene is TRBD1 (5 bases). This CDR3 comprises 12 residues. V shed 5 bases and J shed 3 bases, with 7 bases lying between them. Germline values: CDR1 SGHAT, CDR2 FQNNGV.

This chain uses TRBV2 with TRBJ1-5, with 7 positions matching TRBD1. The CDR3 loop spans 14 amino acids. Germline CDR1 and CDR2: SNHLY and FYNNEI. V gave up 5 bases and J gave up 3 bases; unmatched junction bases: 4. Here the CDR3 reads CASSPQGLNQPQHF. CDR3 nucleotides: TGTGCCAGCAGTCCACAGGGGCTCAATCAGCCCCAGCATTTT. The variable domain in full, with the rest retrieved from reference TRBV2 and TRBJ1-5, is EPEVTQTPSHQVTQMGQEVILRCVPISNHLYFYWYRQILGQKVEFLVSFYNNEISEKSEIFDDQFSVERPDGSNFTLKIRSTKLEDSAMYFCASSPQGLNQPQHFGDGTRLSIL.

The rearrangement links TRBV2 to TRBJ1-5; tentative D call: TRBD1 (5 bases). This CDR3 comprises 15 residues. Germline-derived CDR1 and CDR2 are SNHLY and FYNNEI. Trimming cost V 6 bases and J 6 bases, with 18 bases left between them. The CDR3 loop is CASSIGGGFAQPQHF. As DNA, the CDR3 is TGTGCCAGCAGCATCGGGGGTGGTTTCGCTCAGCCCCAGCATTTT. The full variable domain, with the rest looked up from reference TRBV2 and TRBJ1-5, is EPEVTQTPSHQVTQMGQEVILRCVPISNHLYFYWYRQILGQKVEFLVSFYNNEISEKSEIFDDQFSVERPDGSNFTLKIRSTKLEDSAMYFCASSIGGGFAQPQHFGDGTRLSIL.

The rearrangement joins TRBV2 to TRBJ2-1, with 8 bases identical to TRBD2. V gave up 4 bases and J gave up 15 bases; unmatched junction bases: 8. Germline loops: CDR1 SNHLY, CDR2 FYNNEI. The CDR3 sequence is 12 residues long. CDR3 in DNA: TGTGCCAGCAGTGCGCGGGTCCGGGAGGGGTTCTTC. Its translation is CASSARVREGFF. Drawing the rest from reference TRBV2 and TRBJ2-1, the complete variable domain is EPEVTQTPSHQVTQMGQEVILRCVPISNHLYFYWYRQILGQKVEFLVSFYNNEISEKSEIFDDQFSVERPDGSNFTLKIRSTKLEDSAMYFCASSARVREGFFGPGTRLTVL.

J is TRBJ2-5 and V is TRBV3-1 (or the pseudogene TRBV3-2), with unresolved D. CDR1 and CDR2 (germline): LGHDT, YNNKEL (reference sequence). The CDR3 is made up of 14 amino acids. Trimming left V 1 base short and J 4 bases short, with 10 bases between. The CDR3 DNA reads as TGTGCCAGCAGCCAAGTACGTAGTAGAGAGACCCAGTACTTC. It encodes CASSQVRSRETQYF.